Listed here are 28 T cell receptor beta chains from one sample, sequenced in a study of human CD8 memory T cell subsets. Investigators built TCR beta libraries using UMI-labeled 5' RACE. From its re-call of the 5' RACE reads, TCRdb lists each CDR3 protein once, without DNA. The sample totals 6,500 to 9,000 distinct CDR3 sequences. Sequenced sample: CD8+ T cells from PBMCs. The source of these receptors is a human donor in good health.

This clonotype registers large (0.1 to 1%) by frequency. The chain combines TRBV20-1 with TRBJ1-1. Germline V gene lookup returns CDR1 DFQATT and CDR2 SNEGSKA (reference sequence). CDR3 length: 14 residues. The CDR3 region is CSARDMEGFTEAFF.

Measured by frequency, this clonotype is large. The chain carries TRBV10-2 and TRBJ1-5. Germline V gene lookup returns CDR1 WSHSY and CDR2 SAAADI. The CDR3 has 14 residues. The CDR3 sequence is CASSEGAGRQPQHF.

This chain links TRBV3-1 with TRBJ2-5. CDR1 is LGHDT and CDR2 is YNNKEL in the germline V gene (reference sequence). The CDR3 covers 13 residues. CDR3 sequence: CASSLGVKETQYF.

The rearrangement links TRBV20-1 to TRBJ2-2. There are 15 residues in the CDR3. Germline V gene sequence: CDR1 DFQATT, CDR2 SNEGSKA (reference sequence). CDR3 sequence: CSARLFYLWSGELFF.

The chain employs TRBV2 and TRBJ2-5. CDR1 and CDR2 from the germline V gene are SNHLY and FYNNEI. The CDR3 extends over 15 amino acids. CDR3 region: CASSEELWQAETQYF.

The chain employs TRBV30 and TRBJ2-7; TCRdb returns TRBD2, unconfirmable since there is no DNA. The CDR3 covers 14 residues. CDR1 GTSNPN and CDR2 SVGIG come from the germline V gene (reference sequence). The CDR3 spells CAWRGGLAGYEQYF.

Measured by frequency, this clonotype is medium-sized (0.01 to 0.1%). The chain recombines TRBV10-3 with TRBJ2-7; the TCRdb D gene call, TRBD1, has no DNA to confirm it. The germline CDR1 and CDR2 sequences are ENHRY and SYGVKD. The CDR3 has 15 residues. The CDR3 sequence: CAISELENRGYEQYF.

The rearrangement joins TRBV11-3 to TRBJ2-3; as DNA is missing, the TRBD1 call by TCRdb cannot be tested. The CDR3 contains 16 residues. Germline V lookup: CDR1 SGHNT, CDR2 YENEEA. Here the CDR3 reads CASSPKTSLGTDTQYF.

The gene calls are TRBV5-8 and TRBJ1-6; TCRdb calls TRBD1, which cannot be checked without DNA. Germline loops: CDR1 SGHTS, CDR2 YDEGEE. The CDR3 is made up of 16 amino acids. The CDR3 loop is CASSLVGGGYGSPLHF.

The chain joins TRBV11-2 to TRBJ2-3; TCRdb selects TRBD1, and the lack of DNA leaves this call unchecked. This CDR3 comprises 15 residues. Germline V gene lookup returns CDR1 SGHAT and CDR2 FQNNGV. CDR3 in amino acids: CASSSLGSGTDTQYF. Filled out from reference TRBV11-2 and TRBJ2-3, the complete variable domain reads EAGVAQSPRYKIIEKRQSVAFWCNPISGHATLYWYQQILGQGPKLLIQFQNNGVVDDSQLPKDRFSAERLKGVDSTLKIQPAKLEDSAVYLCASSSLGSGTDTQYFGPGTRLTVL.

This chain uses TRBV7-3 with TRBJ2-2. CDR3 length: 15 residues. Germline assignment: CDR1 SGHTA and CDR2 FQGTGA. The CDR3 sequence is CASSLTPTNTGELFF. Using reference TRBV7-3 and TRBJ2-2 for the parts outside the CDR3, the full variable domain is GAGVSQTPSNKVTEKGKYVELRCDPISGHTALYWYRQSLGQGPEFLIYFQGTGAADDSGLPNDRFFAVRPEGSVSTLKIQRTERGDSAVYLCASSLTPTNTGELFFGEGSRLTVL.

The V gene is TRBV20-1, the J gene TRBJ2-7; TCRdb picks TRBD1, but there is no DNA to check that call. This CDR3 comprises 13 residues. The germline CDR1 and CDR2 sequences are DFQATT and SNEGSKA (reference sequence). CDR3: CSARTGLIYEQYF.

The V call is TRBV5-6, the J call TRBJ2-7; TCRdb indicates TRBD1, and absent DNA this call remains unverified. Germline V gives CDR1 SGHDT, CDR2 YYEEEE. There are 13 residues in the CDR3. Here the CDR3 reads CASSFSARYEQYF.

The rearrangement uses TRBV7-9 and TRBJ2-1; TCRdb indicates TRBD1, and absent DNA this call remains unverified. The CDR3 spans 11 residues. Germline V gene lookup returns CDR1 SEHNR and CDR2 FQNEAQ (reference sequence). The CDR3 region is CASSPGPLQFF. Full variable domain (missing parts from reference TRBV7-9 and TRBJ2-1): DTGVSQNPRHKITKRGQNVTFRCDPISEHNRLYWYRQTLGQGPEFLTYFQNEAQLEKSRLLSDRFSAERPKGSFSTLEIQRTEQGDSAMYLCASSPGPLQFFGPGTRLTVL.

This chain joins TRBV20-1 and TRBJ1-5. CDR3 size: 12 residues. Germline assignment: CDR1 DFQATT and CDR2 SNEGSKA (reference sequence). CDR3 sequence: CSARDLVQPQHF.

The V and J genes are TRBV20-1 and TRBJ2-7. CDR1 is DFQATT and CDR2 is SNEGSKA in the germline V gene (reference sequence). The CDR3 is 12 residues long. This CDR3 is CSARGVLYEQYF.

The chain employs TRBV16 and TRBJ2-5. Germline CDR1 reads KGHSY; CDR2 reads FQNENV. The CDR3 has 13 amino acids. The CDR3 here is CASSQPVQETQYF.

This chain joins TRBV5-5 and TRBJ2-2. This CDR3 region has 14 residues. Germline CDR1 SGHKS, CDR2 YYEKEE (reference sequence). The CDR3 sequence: CASSPYTNTGELFF.

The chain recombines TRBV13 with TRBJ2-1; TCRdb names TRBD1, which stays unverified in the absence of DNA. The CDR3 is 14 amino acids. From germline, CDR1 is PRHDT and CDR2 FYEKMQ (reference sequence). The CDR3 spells CASSLGLNRDEQFF.

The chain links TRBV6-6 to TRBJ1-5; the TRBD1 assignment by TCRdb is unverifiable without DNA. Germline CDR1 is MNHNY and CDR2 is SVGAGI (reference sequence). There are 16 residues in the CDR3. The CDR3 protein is CASSYSTGGSNQPQHF.

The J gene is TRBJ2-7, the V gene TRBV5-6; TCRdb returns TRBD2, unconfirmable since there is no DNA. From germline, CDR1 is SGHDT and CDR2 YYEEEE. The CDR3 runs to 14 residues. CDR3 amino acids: CASSLEGLSYEQYF.

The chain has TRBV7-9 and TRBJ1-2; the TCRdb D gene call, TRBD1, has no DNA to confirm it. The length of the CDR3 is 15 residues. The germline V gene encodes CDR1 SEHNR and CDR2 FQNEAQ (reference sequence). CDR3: CASSSDSLANYGYTF. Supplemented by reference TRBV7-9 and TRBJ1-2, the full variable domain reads DTGVSQNPRHKITKRGQNVTFRCDPISEHNRLYWYRQTLGQGPEFLTYFQNEAQLEKSRLLSDRFSAERPKGSFSTLEIQRTEQGDSAMYLCASSSDSLANYGYTFGSGTRLTVV.

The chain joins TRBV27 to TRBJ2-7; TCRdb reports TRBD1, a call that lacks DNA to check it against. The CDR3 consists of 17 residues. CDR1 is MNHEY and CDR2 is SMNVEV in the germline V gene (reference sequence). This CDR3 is CASSLSPGQGALYEQYF.

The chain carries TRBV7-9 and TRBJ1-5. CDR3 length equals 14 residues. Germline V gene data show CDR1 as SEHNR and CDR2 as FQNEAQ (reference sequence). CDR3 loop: CASSELWDNQPQHF.

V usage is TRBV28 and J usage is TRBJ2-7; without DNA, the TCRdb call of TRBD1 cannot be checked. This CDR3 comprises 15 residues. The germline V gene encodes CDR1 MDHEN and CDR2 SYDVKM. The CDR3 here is CASSDQRTGDYEQYF.

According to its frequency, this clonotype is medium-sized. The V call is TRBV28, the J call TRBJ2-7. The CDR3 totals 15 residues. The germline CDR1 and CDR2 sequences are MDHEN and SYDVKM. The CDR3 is CASSPWASDSYEQYF.

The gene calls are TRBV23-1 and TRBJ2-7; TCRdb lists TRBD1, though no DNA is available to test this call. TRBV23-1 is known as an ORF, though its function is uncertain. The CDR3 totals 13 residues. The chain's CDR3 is CASTGQGRAEQYF.

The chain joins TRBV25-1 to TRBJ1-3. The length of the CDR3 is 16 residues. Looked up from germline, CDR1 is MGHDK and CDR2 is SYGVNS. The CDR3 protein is CASSDYLSGSGNTIYF.